The 27 T cell receptor beta chains in this list originate from one sample, sequenced in a study of blood T cell repertoires in COVID-19. Only in-frame clones appear in the TCRdb table, and some are missing; sequencing was by immunoSEQ multiplex PCR. The top ten clones hold roughly 30% of a sample with 55,000 to 65,000 clones, about 81% of them seen once. Sequencing was carried out using peripheral blood. These receptors all stem from a man between 60 and 75 years old with COVID-19, enrolled during active disease.

This clone showed up just once. V usage is TRBV5-1 and J usage is TRBJ2-1; TRBD1 matches at 7 bases. Germline CDR1 and CDR2: SGHRS and YFSETQ. This CDR3 is built from 15 residues. The V gene end was trimmed by 5 bases and the J gene end by 5 bases; junction bases not matched to a gene: 10. The CDR3, as DNA: TGCGCCAGCAGTCGACAGGACAGGTATAACAATGAGCAGTTCTTC. Its translation is CASSRQDRYNNEQFF.

This chain connects TRBV6-5 to TRBJ2-6, with D unresolved. This CDR3 has 15 residues. Trimming took 4 bases from V and 0 from J, leaving 7 bases between them. Germline CDR1 reads MNHEY; CDR2 reads SVGAGI. CDR3 in amino acids: CASSSELSGANVLTF. CDR3 DNA: TGTGCCAGCAGTTCTGAACTCTCTGGGGCCAACGTCCTGACTTTC.

The CDR3 spells CASRDSPPLHF. The DNA of the CDR3 is TGTGCCAGCAGGGACAGCCCACCCCTCCACTTT. The chain couples TRBV27 to TRBJ1-6; a possible D gene is TRBD1 (6 bases). The CDR3 runs to 11 residues. The germline V gene encodes CDR1 MNHEY and CDR2 SMNVEV (reference sequence). V lost 6 bases and J lost 11, with 8 bases in between.

This clone has just a few counts. This chain joins TRBV5-4 and TRBJ1-3; D not certain. The CDR3 is made up of 14 amino acids. The V gene lost 2 bases and the J gene lost 2 bases, with 8 bases spanning the gap. Germline CDR1 is SGHNT and CDR2 is YYREEE (reference sequence). The CDR3 here is CASSFEGTGNTIYF. In nucleotides, the CDR3 is TGTGCCAGCAGCTTTGAGGGAACTGGAAACACCATATATTTT. The full variable domain, with the rest looked up from reference TRBV5-4 and TRBJ1-3, is ETGVTQSPTHLIKTRGQQVTLRCSSQSGHNTVSWYQQALGQGPQFIFQYYREEENGRGNFPPRFSGLQFPNYSSELNVNALELDDSALYLCASSFEGTGNTIYFGEGSWLTVV.

V is TRBV5-5 and J is TRBJ2-1; 8 nucleotides align to TRBD2. This CDR3 is built from 14 residues. The junction had 7 bases not matched to a gene; V was cut back by 2 bases and J by 9 bases. Germline values: CDR1 SGHKS, CDR2 YYEKEE (reference sequence). The CDR3 sequence: CASSLIQLAGEQFF. For the CDR3, the DNA is TGTGCCAGCAGCTTAATCCAGCTAGCGGGTGAGCAGTTCTTC.

This sequence joins TRBV4-1 and TRBJ2-1; 11 nucleotides match TRBD2. This CDR3 region has 18 residues. Trimming cost V 1 base and J 2 bases; bases outside gene matches: 7. Germline-derived CDR1 and CDR2 are MGHRA and YSYEKL. Written as DNA, the CDR3 is TGCGCCAGCAGCCAAGGGGGGGGACTAGCGGCCGCCTACAATGAGCAGTTCTTC. It encodes CASSQGGGLAAAYNEQFF.

The chain combines TRBV11-2 with TRBJ2-7; 10 bases line up with TRBD1. V lost 5 bases to trimming and J lost 0 bases; unmatched junction nucleotides: 1. The CDR3 extends over 14 amino acids. Per germline, CDR1 SGHAT and CDR2 FQNNGV. CDR3 in amino acids: CASSRDRGSYEQYF. The CDR3 DNA reads as TGTGCCAGCAGCCGGGACAGGGGCTCCTACGAGCAGTACTTC.

The chain recombines TRBV6-5 with TRBJ1-5; the D gene is possibly TRBD1 (6 bases). V was trimmed by 2 bases and J by 0 bases, leaving 11 bases between them. This CDR3 has 16 residues. Germline V gives CDR1 MNHEY, CDR2 SVGAGI. The CDR3 coding sequence is TGTGCCAGCAGTTACAGGTGGGGGCATAGCAATCAGCCCCAGCATTTT. It translates to CASSYRWGHSNQPQHF.

V gene TRBV11-1 combines with J gene TRBJ2-1; TRBD2 is a possible D gene (6 bases). Trimming stripped 3 bases from V and 0 bases from J, with 9 bases between. The CDR3 extends over 15 amino acids. Germline values: CDR1 SGHAT, CDR2 FQDESV (reference sequence). In DNA form, the CDR3 reads TGTGCCAGCAGCTTTTACGGGGGCTCCTACAATGAGCAGTTCTTC. It encodes CASSFYGGSYNEQFF.

The genes are TRBV12-3 or TRBV12-4 and TRBJ2-1; D is uncertain. This CDR3 has 12 residues. V was shortened by 3 bases and J by 7 bases, with 7 bases between the two germline ends. CDR3 in DNA: TGTGCCAGCAGTTTCGGGTTAAATGAGCAGTTCTTC. As protein: CASSFGLNEQFF.

The CDR3 DNA follows: TGTGCCAGCAGCTTTGCAGGGTTGGGTCTCCAAGAGACCCAGTACTTC. Translating gives CASSFAGLGLQETQYF. The J gene is TRBJ2-5, the V gene TRBV7-6, with a possible D match to TRBD1 (5 bases). Trimming took off 3 bases at V and 1 base at J, with 15 bases between the two ends. Germline CDR1 SGHVS, CDR2 FNYEAQ. The CDR3 has 16 amino acids.

This chain uses TRBV4-1 with TRBJ1-4; TRBD1 agrees at 10 bases. The CDR3 contains 14 residues. Unmatched junction bases numbered 4, after V lost 8 bases and J lost 4 bases. Germline values: CDR1 MGHRA, CDR2 YSYEKL. CDR3 protein: CASSGQGHNEKLFF. The DNA for the CDR3 is TGCGCCAGCTCGGGACAGGGGCATAATGAAAAACTGTTTTTT.

The CDR3 nucleotides read TGTGCCAGCAGCCTTAGGGTAGGACTAGCTCATATGGATGAGCAGTTCTTC. Protein: CASSLRVGLAHMDEQFF. The J gene is TRBJ2-1, the V gene TRBV3-1 (or the pseudogene TRBV3-2); 8 bases map to TRBD2. V was pared by 4 bases and J by 8 bases, with 16 bases of the junction left unmatched. This CDR3 contains 17 residues. Germline V gene sequence: CDR1 LGHDT, CDR2 YNNKEL (reference sequence).

J is TRBJ1-4 and V is TRBV9; 7 bases fit TRBD1. Germline trimming cut 3 bases from V and 5 bases from J; bases unmatched to any gene: 4. Germline CDR1 reads SGDLS; CDR2 reads YYNGEE. The CDR3 spans 14 residues. The chain's CDR3 is CASSASTGNEKLFF. The CDR3, as DNA: TGTGCCAGCAGCGCATCGACAGGGAATGAAAAACTGTTTTTT.

This chain connects TRBV11-3 to TRBJ1-4; D is possibly TRBD1 (6 bases). CDR1 is SGHNT and CDR2 is YENEEA in the germline V gene. The V and J ends lost 5 bases and 0 bases respectively, with 19 bases between them. CDR3 length equals 18 residues. The chain's CDR3 is CASSPQGRGFSTNEKLFF. For the CDR3, the DNA is TGTGCCAGCAGCCCCCAGGGCAGGGGATTCTCAACTAATGAAAAACTGTTTTTT.

J is TRBJ2-1 and V is TRBV7-2; a weak D match, TRBD1 (6 bases). Trimming cost V 1 base and J 6 bases, with 16 bases left between them. The germline V gene encodes CDR1 SGHTA and CDR2 FQGNSA. The CDR3 loop spans 16 amino acids. The CDR3 region has the DNA TGTGCCAGCAGCTTAGGAACAGGGATACGCAGCAATGAGCAGTTCTTC. This gives the protein CASSLGTGIRSNEQFF.

This chain connects TRBV5-1 to TRBJ2-1; D is possibly TRBD2 (6 bases). Looked up from germline, CDR1 is SGHRS and CDR2 is YFSETQ. The CDR3 extends over 15 amino acids. The ends were cut back, 4 bases at V and 0 bases at J, with 11 bases in the middle. The CDR3 nucleotides read TGCGCCAGCAGCCCACCGGGGGTCTCCTACAATGAGCAGTTCTTC. It translates to CASSPPGVSYNEQFF.

The gene calls are TRBV7-9 and TRBJ2-2; 9 bases are shared with TRBD1. The V gene end was trimmed by 7 bases and the J gene end by 5 bases; junction bases not matched to a gene: 5. This CDR3 has 14 amino acids. Germline V CDR1 and CDR2: SEHNR, FQNEAQ (reference sequence). The CDR3 is CASTRQGGTGELFF. CDR3 DNA: TGTGCCAGCACCCGACAGGGGGGGACCGGGGAGCTGTTTTTT.

The chain recombines TRBV6-1 with TRBJ2-7; 9 nucleotides align to TRBD1. The CDR3 has 19 amino acids. V trimming: 2 bases; J trimming: 0 bases; junction bases outside the gene matches: 14. Germline V lookup: CDR1 MNHNS, CDR2 SASEGT. The CDR3, as DNA: TGTGCCAGCAGTGAAAGGGAGACATGGGGGACAGGGTACTCCTACGAGCAGTACTTC. Protein: CASSERETWGTGYSYEQYF.

This sequence joins TRBV7-8 and TRBJ2-7; the D call may be TRBD1 or TRBD2 (5 bases each). V was clipped by 5 bases and J by 1 base, with 15 bases between them. CDR3 length: 15 residues. Germline lookup yields CDR1 SGHVS and CDR2 FQNEAQ. This CDR3 is CASSRDRKGSYEQYF. The CDR3 nucleotides are TGTGCCAGCAGCCGGGACCGCAAGGGGTCCTACGAGCAGTACTTC. Complete variable domain (other parts from reference TRBV7-8 and TRBJ2-7): GAGVSQSPRYKVAKRGQDVALRCDPISGHVSLFWYQQALGQGPEFLTYFQNEAQLDKSGLPSDRFFAERPEGSVSTLKIQRTQQEDSAVYLCASSRDRKGSYEQYFGPGTRLTVT.

With respect to this clone: Relative to the germline gene, one junction end is altered; a read error may explain this. The V and J genes are TRBV7-7 and TRBJ2-5, with TRBD2 identical over 14 bases. The CDR3 has 18 residues. Germline-derived CDR1 and CDR2 are SSHAT and FNYEAQ (reference sequence). The CDR3 loop is CASSLGLAGGVVPETQYF. The CDR3 coding sequence is TGTGCTAGCAGCTTAGGACTAGCGGGGGGTGTGGTCCCAGAGACCCAGTACTTC.

The rearrangement uses TRBV6-5 and TRBJ2-5, with TRBD1 matching over 8 bases. Trimming removed 0 bases from V and 5 bases from J; junction bases left unmatched: 5. The germline V gene encodes CDR1 MNHEY and CDR2 SVGAGI. This CDR3 has 15 amino acids. CDR3 DNA sequence: TGTGCCAGCAGTTACTCGTCAGGGGGCTGGGAGACCCAGTACTTC. Its translation is CASSYSSGGWETQYF.

The genes are TRBV10-3 and TRBJ2-2; 11 nucleotides line up with TRBD2. This CDR3 comprises 17 residues. Looked up from germline, CDR1 is ENHRY and CDR2 is SYGVKD. Trimming took 3 bases from V and 5 from J; bases not matched to a gene: 8. CDR3 amino acids: CAISDRGTSGATGELFF. The CDR3 region has the DNA TGTGCCATCAGTGACCGGGGGACTAGCGGAGCAACCGGGGAGCTGTTTTTT.

The chain links TRBV18 to TRBJ1-4, with D maybe TRBD1 (5 bases). The CDR3 consists of 15 residues. CDR1 and CDR2 from the germline V gene are KGHSH and LQKENI. V dropped 1 base and J dropped 2 bases, with 8 bases sitting between them. The DNA for the CDR3 is TGTGCCAGCTCACCACGGGGCTCGACTAATGAAAAACTGTTTTTT. Translation: CASSPRGSTNEKLFF.

The rearrangement uses TRBV13 and TRBJ1-1; 8 bases map to TRBD1. The germline CDR1 and CDR2 sequences are PRHDT and FYEKMQ (reference sequence). Trimming removed 5 bases from V and 2 bases from J; junction bases left unmatched: 10. The CDR3 runs to 16 residues. The CDR3, as DNA: TGTGCCAGCAGCCCGGGGACAGGAAGCTTTAACACTGAAGCTTTCTTT. Its protein is CASSPGTGSFNTEAFF.

V gene TRBV3-1 (or the pseudogene TRBV3-2) combines with J gene TRBJ2-2; D may be TRBD2 (5 bases). Looked up from germline, CDR1 is LGHDT and CDR2 is YNNKEL (reference sequence). The CDR3 totals 14 residues. Between the trimmed V and J ends, which lost 6 bases and 10 bases, there was a span of 18 bases. CDR3 protein: CASRKILGAVELFF. CDR3 nucleotides: TGTGCCAGCAGAAAGATCTTGGGAGCGGTGGAGCTGTTTTTT.

This clone appeared a few times. This chain connects TRBV5-6 to TRBJ2-5; D is possibly TRBD2 (6 bases). Germline V gene lookup returns CDR1 SGHDT and CDR2 YYEEEE. The CDR3 runs to 15 residues. V was cut by 4 bases and J by 3 bases, with 16 bases left in between. The CDR3 region has the DNA TGTGCCAGCAGCGAGGGACTTTTAAAAAAAGAGACCCAGTACTTC. It yields the protein CASSEGLLKKETQYF.